The sequence of this T cell receptor beta chain was determined in a study of shared clonotypes between healthy human individuals. At the level of the study: The plates for each donor numbered three CD4 naive, three CD4 memory, two CD8 naive and one CD8 memory.

As handled by the study authors: For the immunoSEQ data, sequences were junction-only without quality scores, so filtering differed. The repertoire was sequenced with immunoSEQ multiplex PCR; TCRdb's copy has only in-frame clones and lacks some. V, J and clone size are taken as reported in that table, and D and trimming were inferred from the DNA itself. Counted here are approximately 2.1 million clones, over 90% occurring once; the ten biggest clones make up 0.3% to 0.4%. Trimming shortened V by 0 bases and J by 1 base, and 7 bases separated the two germline ends. The CDR3 totals 14 residues. CDR1 is SGDLS and CDR2 is YYNGEE in the germline V gene. Each donor was a Caucasian adult residing in Nashville, Tennessee.

The genes are TRBV9 and TRBJ1-1; the D gene is possibly TRBD1 (5 bases). Sequenced input: naive CD4+ T cells from PBMCs. Sample subset: CD45RA+ positively selected. The receptor comes from a man younger than 30 in good health. Some clones in this sample may be carry-over from other donors' samples. The CDR3 protein is CASSVGQQNTEAFF. As DNA, the CDR3 is TGTGCCAGCAGCGTAGGACAGCAGAACACTGAAGCTTTCTTT.